The 8 T cell receptor beta chains below all came from one sample that was sequenced in a study of cytomegalovirus exposure and HLA in healthy donors (dated by TCRdb to the late 2010s). The library was prepared using the immunoSEQ multiplex PCR assay. For the multiplex PCR, a mixture combining 60 forward primers for TCR Vbeta segments and 13 reverse primers for TCR Jbeta segments was used. The clones in this table, taken by TCRdb from immuneACCESS, are in-frame only. Not every clone is retained; where verified, under half of the shortfall comes from an unresolved V gene, and the cause of the rest is unknown. The sample yields about 73,000 clones; around 75% were counted once. The ten most abundant clones make up 12% of the sample. The sample taken for sequencing was PBMCs. Receptors originate from a man aged 65 to 85 in good health and CMV-seronegative.

As concerns this clone: It is likely a read error: a sequence one base away is far more abundant. The V and J genes are TRBV6-1 and TRBJ1-5, with unresolved D. This CDR3 has 14 amino acids. With 3 bases removed from V and 4 bases from J, the gap between germline ends came to 10 bases. CDR1 is MNHNS and CDR2 is SASEGT in the germline V gene. The CDR3 DNA reads as TGTGCCAGCAGTGAGTTGCACTCAAATCAGCCCCAGCATTTT. This translates into CASSELHSNQPQHF.

The chain has TRBV7-9 and TRBJ2-7; 9 bases align to TRBD1. The germline CDR1 and CDR2 sequences are SEHNR and FQNEAQ (reference sequence). V lost 5 bases and J lost 4; bases outside the gene matches: 12. The CDR3 is 16 residues long. DNA of the CDR3: TGTGCCAGCAGCCCCCGACCGGGACAGGGATATTACGAGCAGTACTTC. Protein: CASSPRPGQGYYEQYF.

This clone was counted once. The chain recombines TRBV11-2 with TRBJ2-1, with D perhaps TRBD2 (6 bases). CDR1 and CDR2 from the germline V gene are SGHAT and FQNNGV. This CDR3 region has 15 residues. The V and J ends lost 3 bases and 4 bases respectively, with 13 bases between them. The CDR3 here is CASSFSGDPYNEQFF. The CDR3 bases are TGTGCCAGCAGCTTTAGCGGAGATCCATACAATGAGCAGTTCTTC.

The chain carries TRBV10-2 and TRBJ2-3, with D possibly TRBD2 on 6 matching bases. The CDR3 is 14 amino acids. The V and J ends lost 6 bases and 4 bases respectively, with 14 bases between them. Germline CDR1 WSHSY, CDR2 SAAADI. The CDR3 protein is CASRGDFSSDTQYF. The CDR3 region has the DNA TGCGCCAGCAGGGGGGACTTCTCGTCAGATACGCAGTATTTT.

The chain links TRBV5-1 to TRBJ2-6, with D possibly matching TRBD1 (6 bases). Per germline, CDR1 SGHRS and CDR2 YFSETQ. This CDR3 comprises 18 residues. Between the trimmed V and J ends, which lost 0 bases and 2 bases, there was a span of 15 bases. CDR3 in DNA: TGCGCCAGCAGCTTGGCCAACAGTGGGGGCACTGGGGCCAACGTCCTGACTTTC. It translates to CASSLANSGGTGANVLTF.

The V call is TRBV7-2, the J call TRBJ2-2; D not resolved. Trimming cost V 5 bases and J 5 bases, with 6 bases left between them. This CDR3 is 12 amino acids long. The germline gives CDR1 SGHTA, CDR2 FQGNSA. CDR3 sequence reads: CASSGQTGELFF. The CDR3 nucleotides are TGTGCCAGCAGCGGGCAGACCGGGGAGCTGTTTTTT. Looking up the rest from reference TRBV7-2 and TRBJ2-2 gives the full variable domain: GAGVSQSPSNKVTEKGKDVELRCDPISGHTALYWYRQSLGQGLEFLIYFQGNSAPDKSGLPSDRFSAERTGGSVSTLTIQRTQQEDSAVYLCASSGQTGELFFGEGSRLTVL.

This rearrangement joins TRBV10-3 to TRBJ1-5, with D hard to call. The CDR3 runs 13 residues. Germline V gene lookup returns CDR1 ENHRY and CDR2 SYGVKD. Trimming removed 0 bases from V and 7 bases from J, with 7 bases in between. The CDR3 loop is CAISESAEQPQHF. CDR3 in DNA: TGTGCCATCAGTGAGTCCGCGGAACAGCCCCAGCATTTT.

The J gene is TRBJ1-1, the V gene TRBV7-2, with 7 positions matching TRBD1. This CDR3 contains 15 residues. In germline, CDR1 is SGHTA, CDR2 FQGNSA. V lost 5 bases and J lost 7; bases outside the gene matches: 13. CDR3 in amino acids: CASSKQQGSEYEAFF. CDR3 in DNA: TGTGCCAGCAGCAAACAACAGGGGAGTGAGTATGAAGCTTTCTTT. The full variable domain, in which reference TRBV7-2 and TRBJ1-1 provide the parts outside the CDR3, is GAGVSQSPSNKVTEKGKDVELRCDPISGHTALYWYRQSLGQGLEFLIYFQGNSAPDKSGLPSDRFSAERTGGSVSTLTIQRTQQEDSAVYLCASSKQQGSEYEAFFGQGTRLTVV.